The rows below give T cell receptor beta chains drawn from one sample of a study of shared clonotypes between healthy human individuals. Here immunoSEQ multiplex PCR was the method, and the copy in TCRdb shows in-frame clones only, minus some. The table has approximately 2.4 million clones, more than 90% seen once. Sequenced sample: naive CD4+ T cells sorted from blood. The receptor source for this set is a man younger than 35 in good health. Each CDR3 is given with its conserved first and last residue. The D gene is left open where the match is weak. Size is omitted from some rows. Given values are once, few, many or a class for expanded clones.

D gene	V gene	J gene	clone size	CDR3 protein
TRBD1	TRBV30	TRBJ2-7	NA	CAWSVGKTGGNEQYF
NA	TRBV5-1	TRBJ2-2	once	CASSPRERAHGELFF
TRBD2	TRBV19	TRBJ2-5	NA	CASSPSGGGRETQYF
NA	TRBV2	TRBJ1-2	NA	CASSEGSRLGYTF
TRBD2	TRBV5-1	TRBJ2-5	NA	CASSLDGTSEETQYF
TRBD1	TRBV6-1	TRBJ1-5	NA	CASTHDRGSQPQHF
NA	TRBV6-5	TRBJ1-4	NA	CASSYSAGAEEKLFF
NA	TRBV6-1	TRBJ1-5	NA	CASTTSAVTHQPQHF
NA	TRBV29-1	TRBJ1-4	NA	CSVGEGPANEKLFF
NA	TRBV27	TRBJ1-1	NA	CASSPTRSSANTEAFF
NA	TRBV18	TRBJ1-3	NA	CASTTQGPMSSGNTIYF